This T cell receptor beta chain was found in a study of blood T cell repertoires in COVID-19. Germline lookup yields CDR1 MNHEY and CDR2 SMNVEV (reference sequence). The CDR3 contains 12 residues. Trimming removed 6 bases at V and 4 bases at J, with 9 bases between. Participant-given clinical history determined each cohort assignment. Clones were read by immunoSEQ multiplex PCR, and TCRdb kept only the in-frame ones, dropping some. The repertoire has about 180,000 clones, approximately 82% of them found once; the top ten carry approximately 14%. This TCR came from a man over 45 who had recovered from COVID-19. V and J are TRBV27 and TRBJ1-2; weak D call: TRBD1 (6 bases). The sample consisted of PBMCs or T cells enriched from blood (not recorded which). This CDR3 is CASRGHLYGYTF. The CDR3 DNA reads as TGTGCCAGCAGGGGACACCTCTATGGCTACACCTTC.